This entry concerns a single T cell receptor beta chain. The antigen is not known. The data originate from a study of T cell repertoires in cytomegalovirus infection. Via MiXCR, TCRdb re-called the reads, giving one row per CDR3 protein. The table has 900,000 to 950,000 distinct CDR3 sequences, around 32% seen once; the top ten hold 13%. From germline, CDR1 is MDHEN and CDR2 SYDVKM. After removal of 5 bases from V and 2 bases from J, the junction contained 7 bases not matched to a gene. The CDR3 is 16 residues long. Source: cultured CD8+ T cells from PBMCs, taken from culture after CMV antigen stimulation. This sequence originates from a human donor in good health (CMV status not recorded). Some clones in this sample may be carry-over from other donors' samples. The chain combines TRBV28 with TRBJ1-5; 9 bases line up with TRBD1. The CDR3 DNA is TGTGCCAGCAGTGCAAGGGGACAGGGTGGCAATCAGCCCCAGCATTTT. Translation: CASSARGQGGNQPQHF.